This TCR beta chain appears in the sequencing data of a study of T cells in Graves' hyperthyroidism and ophthalmopathy. Study-wide findings and caveats: A 13 V-J signature model discriminated ophthalmopathy versus stable hyperthyroidism. Among clonotypes expanded in thyroid above 0.001, most were also found in blood.

Using RNA transcripts as the source, TCR beta CDR3 regions were amplified. The HTBI set primed first-round TCR CDR3 RT-PCR. TCRdb reprocessed the multiplex PCR reads with MiXCR, giving one entry per CDR3 protein. Here the sample spans about 350,000 distinct CDR3 sequences, around 18% being singletons. Only a few counts were recorded for this clonotype. As yet, its antigen is unknown. It was 8 to 10 ml of fresh peripheral blood that supplied the PBMCs. The germline CDR1 and CDR2 sequences are MGHRA and YSYEKL. CDR3 size: 16 residues. V was clipped by 3 bases and J by 6 bases, with 20 bases between them. V is TRBV4-1 and J is TRBJ1-2, with a possible D match to TRBD1 (6 bases). The sample was blood. The TCR sequence derives from a woman aged 40 to 50 with Graves' ophthalmopathy. The CDR3 loop reads CASSHLGRGQKNGYTF. The DNA of the CDR3 is TGCGCCAGCAGCCACCTAGGTCGCGGACAGAAAAATGGCTACACCTTC.